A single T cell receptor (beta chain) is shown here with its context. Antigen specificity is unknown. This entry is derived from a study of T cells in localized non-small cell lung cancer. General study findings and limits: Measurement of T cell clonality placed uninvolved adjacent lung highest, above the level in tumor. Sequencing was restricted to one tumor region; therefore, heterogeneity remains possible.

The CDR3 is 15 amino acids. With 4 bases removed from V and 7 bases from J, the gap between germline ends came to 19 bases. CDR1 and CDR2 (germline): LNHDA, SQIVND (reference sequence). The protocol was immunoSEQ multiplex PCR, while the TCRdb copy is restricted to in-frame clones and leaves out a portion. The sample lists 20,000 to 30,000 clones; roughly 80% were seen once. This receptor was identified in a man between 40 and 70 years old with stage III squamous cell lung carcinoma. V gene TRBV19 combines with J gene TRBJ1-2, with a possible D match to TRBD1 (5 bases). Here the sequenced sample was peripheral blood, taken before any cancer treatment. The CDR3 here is CASSTWDPGRGGYTF. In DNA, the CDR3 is TGTGCCAGTAGTACTTGGGACCCGGGTCGGGGTGGCTACACCTTC.